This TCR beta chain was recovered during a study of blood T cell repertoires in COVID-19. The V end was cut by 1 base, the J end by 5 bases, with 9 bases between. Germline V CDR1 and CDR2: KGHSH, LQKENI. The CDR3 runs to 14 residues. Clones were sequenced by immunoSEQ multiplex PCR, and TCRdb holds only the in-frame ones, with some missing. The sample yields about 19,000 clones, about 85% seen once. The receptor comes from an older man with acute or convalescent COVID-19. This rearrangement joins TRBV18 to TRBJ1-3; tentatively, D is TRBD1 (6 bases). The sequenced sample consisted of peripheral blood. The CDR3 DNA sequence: TGTGCCAGCTCACCACTGACAGGTAGAAACACCATATATTTT. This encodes CASSPLTGRNTIYF.